This T cell receptor (beta chain) was sequenced during a study of response to subunit inactivated influenza vaccine. Findings and limits, study-wide: Few additional T cells are recruited per seasonal influenza vaccination, authors suggested.

The germline V gene has CDR1 SGHRS and CDR2 YFSETQ. The CDR3 has 16 residues. Trimming shortened V by 0 bases and J by 9 bases, and 16 bases separated the two germline ends. Worth noting for this clonotype: The antigen is unknown.

TCRdb recomputed calls from the RT-PCR reads with MiXCR, one row per CDR3 protein. The data contain some 500,000 distinct CDR3 sequences, approximately 24% of them seen just once; the ten biggest clones take up under 2.5%. The rearrangement joins TRBV5-1 to TRBJ1-6; maybe TRBD1 (5 bases). This specimen was CD4+ T cells sorted from PBMCs, taken around 5 days after vaccination. This receptor was obtained from a middle-aged man who received an inactivated influenza vaccine. CDR3 protein: CASSLAGPGMGSPLHF. CDR3 DNA sequence: TGCGCCAGCAGCTTGGCGGGCCCAGGGATGGGTTCACCCCTCCACTTT. The whole variable domain, remainder taken from reference TRBV5-1 and TRBJ1-6, is KAGVTQTPRYLIKTRGQQVTLSCSPISGHRSVSWYQQTPGQGLQFLFEYFSETQRNKGNFPGRFSGRQFSNSRSEMNVSTLELGDSALYLCASSLAGPGMGSPLHFGNGTRLTVT.